The 14 T cell receptor beta chains listed next were all sequenced from one sample in a study of blood T cell repertoires in COVID-19. The data were produced by immunoSEQ multiplex PCR, yet TCRdb's version contains in-frame clones alone and is incomplete. The table lists around 100,000 clones, over 75% of them singletons. The sample comprised peripheral blood. All receptors come from a human donor in a cohort sampled during active COVID-19.

The genes are TRBV7-2 and TRBJ1-1; D is unclear. V lost 4 bases and J lost 10, with 13 bases in between. The CDR3 totals 12 residues. Germline V gene data show CDR1 as SGHTA and CDR2 as FQGNSA. CDR3 sequence reads: CASSSPRVRAFF. In nucleotides, the CDR3 is TGTGCCAGCAGCTCGCCCCGGGTGAGAGCTTTCTTT. Drawing the rest from reference TRBV7-2 and TRBJ1-1, the complete variable domain is GAGVSQSPSNKVTEKGKDVELRCDPISGHTALYWYRQSLGQGLEFLIYFQGNSAPDKSGLPSDRFSAERTGGSVSTLTIQRTQQEDSAVYLCASSSPRVRAFFGQGTRLTVV.

J is TRBJ1-6 and V is TRBV12-3 or TRBV12-4; D is unclear. CDR3 length: 13 residues. Trimming pared 5 bases from V and 9 bases from J, leaving 11 bases between. CDR3 region: CASSLDQVSPLHF. The CDR3, as DNA: TGTGCCAGCAGTCTCGACCAGGTTTCACCCCTCCACTTT.

CDR3 DNA sequence: TGTGCCAGTAGTACCCTCCCCGGGATGAACACTGAAGCTTTCTTT. Its translation is CASSTLPGMNTEAFF. The chain recombines TRBV19 with TRBJ1-1; no clear D. The germline V gene encodes CDR1 LNHDA and CDR2 SQIVND (reference sequence). Trimming removed 4 bases from V and 0 bases from J, with 12 bases in between. The CDR3 has 15 residues.

This chain uses TRBV20-1 with TRBJ1-3; D might be TRBD1 (5 bases). The CDR3 covers 15 residues. Germline CDR1 DFQATT, CDR2 SNEGSKA (reference sequence). V was trimmed by 3 bases and J by 4 bases, leaving 16 bases between them. For the CDR3, the DNA is TGCAGTGCTAGTAACGGGGGATCAGGAGGAAACACCATATATTTT. Translated: CSASNGGSGGNTIYF.

The chain combines TRBV7-9 with TRBJ1-1; possible D gene TRBD1, 6 bases. This CDR3 has 17 residues. Between the trimmed V and J ends, which lost 5 bases and 1 base, there was a span of 20 bases. Germline V gives CDR1 SEHNR, CDR2 FQNEAQ (reference sequence). The DNA for the CDR3 is TGTGCCAGCAGCCAGGACTCCGGGACAAGCCAGAACACTGAAGCTTTCTTT. The encoded protein is CASSQDSGTSQNTEAFF.

CDR3 sequence reads: CASSPLGLAGAQSEQFF. DNA for the CDR3: TGTGCCAGCTCACCTCTCGGACTAGCGGGGGCTCAGTCCGAGCAGTTCTTC. V and J are TRBV18 and TRBJ2-1, with 13 bases that match TRBD2. Germline loops: CDR1 KGHSH, CDR2 LQKENI. The ends lost 3 bases at V and 10 bases at J; junction bases unmatched: 12. The CDR3 is made up of 17 amino acids.

V is TRBV27 and J is TRBJ2-3, with 9 positions matching TRBD1. The V gene end was trimmed by 2 bases and the J gene end by 7 bases; junction bases not matched to a gene: 4. Germline lookup yields CDR1 MNHEY and CDR2 SMNVEV (reference sequence). CDR3 size: 14 residues. DNA for the CDR3: TGTGCCAGCAGTTTAGGGGGACAGGGTTATACGCAGTATTTT. It specifies CASSLGGQGYTQYF.

The genes are TRBV6-5 and TRBJ2-3; a weak D match, TRBD2 (6 bases). V lost 6 bases and J lost 0, with 13 bases in between. Germline CDR1 reads MNHEY; CDR2 reads SVGAGI. This CDR3 spans 15 amino acids. CDR3 in DNA: TGTGCCAGCAGAGCCTCCGGGACTAGCACAGATACGCAGTATTTT. Translated, it gives CASRASGTSTDTQYF.

This clone occurred once. The J gene is TRBJ1-6, the V gene TRBV11-2, with 7 bases fitting TRBD1. The CDR3 covers 15 residues. V shed 1 base, J shed 7 bases, and the junction held 4 bases outside the gene matches. Germline CDR1 reads SGHAT; CDR2 reads FQNNGV. CDR3 in amino acids: CASSLVGRGNSPLHF. The CDR3 DNA is TGTGCCAGCAGCTTAGTCGGCAGGGGGAATTCACCCCTCCACTTT.

The V and J genes are TRBV6-2 or TRBV6-3 and TRBJ2-3; 8 bases map to TRBD2. The germline V gene encodes CDR1 MNHEY and CDR2 SVGEGT. The length of the CDR3 is 15 residues. V shed 5 bases and J 6 bases; nucleotides not matched to a gene: 10. CDR3: CASSRLAPVVDTQYF. The CDR3, as DNA: TGTGCCAGCAGTAGACTAGCGCCAGTGGTCGATACGCAGTATTTT.

The chain combines TRBV2 with TRBJ2-1; the match to TRBD2 covers 12 bases. Unmatched junction bases numbered 3, after V lost 4 bases and J lost 8 bases. Germline lookup yields CDR1 SNHLY and CDR2 FYNNEI. CDR3 length: 14 residues. CDR3 sequence: CASSASGGADEQFF. CDR3 nucleotide sequence: TGTGCCAGCAGTGCTAGCGGGGGGGCCGATGAGCAGTTCTTC.

The chain carries TRBV19 and TRBJ2-7; D unclear. With 3 bases removed from V and 5 bases from J, the gap between germline ends came to 11 bases. CDR1 is LNHDA and CDR2 is SQIVND in the germline V gene (reference sequence). The CDR3 spans 13 residues. CDR3 nucleotides: TGTGCCAGTAGTATCTCACAGTTCGACGAGCAGTACTTC. Translation: CASSISQFDEQYF.

The chain combines TRBV18 with TRBJ2-1; 8 bases match TRBD2. J gave up 0 bases and V 0 bases, and 7 bases lay outside the gene matches. The CDR3 has 18 residues. Germline loops: CDR1 KGHSH, CDR2 LQKENI. The CDR3 sequence: CASSPPIAGTSSYNEQFF. The CDR3 region has the DNA TGTGCCAGCTCACCACCAATAGCGGGGACCAGCTCCTACAATGAGCAGTTCTTC.

This chain connects TRBV6-5 to TRBJ2-2; 7 bases are shared with TRBD2. Germline CDR1 MNHEY, CDR2 SVGAGI. V shed 2 bases, J shed 7 bases, and the junction held 7 bases outside the gene matches. The CDR3 covers 15 residues. CDR3 amino acids: CASSYGRVAGGELFF. The CDR3, as DNA: TGTGCCAGCAGTTACGGCAGGGTAGCGGGCGGGGAGCTGTTTTTT.